Ten or more counts support the clone carrying this T cell receptor (beta chain). The source of the sample is a study of regulatory T cells in long-lasting Graves disease. Trimming left V 2 bases short and J 4 bases short, with 14 bases between. Germline lookup yields CDR1 MNHEY and CDR2 SMNVEV (reference sequence). The CDR3 runs to 15 residues. The sample's time point: newly diagnosed GD, antithyroid drugs for less than 3 months. Preparation of the TCR library used RNA extracted from PBMCs. Guidelines of the American Thyroid Association were used to diagnose Graves' disease. Building the TCR beta libraries relied on iRepertoire HTBI primers, and CDR3 regions underwent Arm-PCR. TCRdb analysed the multiplex PCR reads with MiXCR anew, one entry per CDR3 protein. Among 550,000 or so distinct CDR3 sequences listed, around 12% were seen once. These data are also associated with another study on T cells in Graves' hyperthyroidism and ophthalmopathy. This second report adds: Patients with uncontrolled infections, other autoimmune diseases, pregnancy or lactation were excluded. Using 13 V-J features, a model discriminated ophthalmopathy from stable hyperthyroidism.

The starting material was peripheral blood mononuclear cells (PBMCs), obtained at new diagnosis, from a patient treated with antithyroid drugs. V is TRBV27 and J is TRBJ1-2; D call uncertain. The TCR originated in a woman in her 30s with Graves disease. CDR3 residues: CASSLGSPPIYGYTF. The CDR3 DNA reads as TGTGCCAGCAGTTTAGGTTCCCCCCCTATCTATGGCTACACCTTC.